This T cell receptor beta chain was found in a study of blood T cell repertoires in COVID-19. As for the study in general: COVID-19 samples, acute and convalescent, were from the United States, Italy and Spain. Sample material is recorded as cDNA or gDNA derived from T cells, B-cell-depleted T cells, or PBMCs.

This clone was seen many times. The CDR3 is made up of 12 amino acids. Germline V gene sequence: CDR1 SGHVS, CDR2 FQNEAQ. Between the trimmed V and J ends, which lost 4 bases and 2 bases, there was a span of 6 bases. Authors' methods: Reference gene primer amplification gave nucleated cell count estimates. The assay was immunoSEQ multiplex PCR, and TCRdb's table has in-frame clones only and misses some. The V and J calls and the clone size are those of that table, but D and trimming were determined from the DNA. The data hold about 290,000 clones, with around four fifths observed a single time. The V and J genes are TRBV7-8 and TRBJ2-7; D gene uncertain. Sequenced: peripheral blood. The receptor's source is a woman aged 50 to 60 with active or convalescent COVID-19. In DNA form, the CDR3 reads TGTGCCAGCAGCTCCTCCCCCTACGAGCAGTACTTC. It yields the protein CASSSSPYEQYF.